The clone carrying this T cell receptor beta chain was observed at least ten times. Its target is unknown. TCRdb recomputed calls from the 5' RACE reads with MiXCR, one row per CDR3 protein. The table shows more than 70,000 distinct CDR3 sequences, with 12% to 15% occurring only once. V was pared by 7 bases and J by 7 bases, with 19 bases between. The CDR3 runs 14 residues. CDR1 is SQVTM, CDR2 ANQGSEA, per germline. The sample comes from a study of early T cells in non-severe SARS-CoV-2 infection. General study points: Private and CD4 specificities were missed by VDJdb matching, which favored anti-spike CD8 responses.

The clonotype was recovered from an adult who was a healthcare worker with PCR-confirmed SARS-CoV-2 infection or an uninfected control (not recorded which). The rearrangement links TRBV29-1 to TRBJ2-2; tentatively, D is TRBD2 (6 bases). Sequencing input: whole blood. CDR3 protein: CSGEEKGKVGELFF. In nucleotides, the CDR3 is TGCAGCGGGGAGGAGAAGGGGAAGGTCGGGGAGCTGTTTTTT.